Described below is a single T cell receptor beta chain sequence and its context. Its antigen specificity is not known. The junction departs from the called germline gene at one end, perhaps through a read error. The data stem from a study of blood T cell repertoires in COVID-19 (dated by TCRdb to the early 2020s). Regarding the study in general: Samples from collaborators originated in the United States, Italy and Spain and spanned both the acute and convalescent phases of COVID-19. The prospective study material was composed of cDNA or gDNA derived from T cells, B-cell-depleted T cells, or PBMCs. Deeply sampled blood TCRbeta repertoires from subjects exposed to, actively infected with, or recovered from COVID-19 were included in the dataset. The repertoires were released in a freely available public database intended as a resource for research on the immune response to SARS-CoV-2. The samples were drawn from the first 160 participants of the ongoing ImmuneRACE study and from over a thousand subjects provided by 6 global collaborators. A de-identified subject ID, COVID-19 status, age in years and sex were almost always included in the sample metadata. Where available, HLA class I and class II types were obtained from metadata supplied by the sample provider rather than from assay-based typing.

TCRbeta CDR3 regions were amplified from genomic DNA using the immunoSEQ Assay, a bias-controlled multiplex PCR. Per the original workflow: The number of nucleated cells in each sample was estimated by amplification of reference gene primers within the assay. Sequence reads were collapsed and filtered to measure the absolute abundance of every unique TCRbeta CDR3 rearrangement. For each sample, productive Simpson clonality was calculated as the square root of Simpson's diversity index over productive rearrangements. TCRdb carries this immuneACCESS record with in-frame sequences only. Its versions omit some clonotypes, under half of them owing to an unresolved V gene in the studies checked, with the rest unexplained. V and J calls plus clone size are reproduced from that table; the DNA served to infer D and trimming. The sample table lists under 250,000 clones, more than 70% of them with a count of one. The top ten clones comprise 2.5% to 3.5% of the sample.

Overall results and qualifications from the work: The amount of clinical and demographic metadata varied by source and participant and was provided uncurated.

The germline V gene encodes CDR1 SGHNT and CDR2 YYREEE (reference sequence). Spanning cysteine to phenylalanine, the CDR3 consists of 12 amino acids. CDR3 DNA only is kept here, 36 bases in frame from base 1. Each collaborating institution followed its own protocols to collect whole blood in K2EDTA tubes. Collaborator samples were shipped for TCRbeta analysis as frozen whole blood, isolated PBMCs, or DNA extracted from either sample type. The receptor chain draws on TRBV5-4 and TRBJ2-2; the D gene is not confidently resolved. Material: peripheral blood. The sequence was obtained from a man aged 50 or older with active or convalescent COVID-19. The DNA sequence is as follows: TGTGCCAGCAACCAGAACAGCGGGGAGCTGTTTTTT. Translated, this is CASNQNSGELFF.